This entry describes one TCR beta chain. The assay was immunoSEQ multiplex PCR, and TCRdb's table has in-frame clones only and misses some. The data show a few hundred thousand clones, 90% seen once. Per germline, CDR1 SGHRS and CDR2 YFSETQ. V lost 4 bases and J lost 7; bases outside the gene matches: 6. The length of the CDR3 is 14 residues. The record originates from a study of blood T cell repertoires in COVID-19. Whole-study context: Acute-phase and convalescent COVID-19 samples originated in the United States, Italy and Spain. The cDNA or gDNA used as material had been derived from T cells, B-cell-depleted T cells, or PBMCs.

The TCR sequence derives from a woman aged 25 to 39 with COVID-19, enrolled during active disease. Source material: peripheral blood. This chain joins TRBV5-1 and TRBJ1-4; TRBD1 matches at 8 bases. The CDR3 coding sequence is TGCGCCAGCAGCCCCGGACAGGGTGTTGAAAAACTGTTTTTT. Translated, it gives CASSPGQGVEKLFF.